Following are 12 T cell receptor beta chains from one sample sequenced in a study of radiation and T cells in renal cell carcinoma. Treatment of the sample: treatment-naive control, cytoreductive nephrectomy. TCRdb keeps only in-frame clones here, not all; method: immunoSEQ multiplex PCR. The sample lists fewer than 20,000 clones, roughly three fifths occurring once. Sequencing used tumor tissue, obtained from a patient whose treatment was nephrectomy without radiotherapy. The receptors stem from a man aged 45-65 years with renal cell carcinoma.

This clone was found a few times. CDR3 coding DNA: TGCAGCCTGAGACTAGCGGGGGCCTACAATGAGCAGTTCTTC. Translating it yields CSLRLAGAYNEQFF. The chain couples TRBV29-1 to TRBJ2-1; 12 bases agree with TRBD2. Germline values: CDR1 SQVTM, CDR2 ANQGSEA. V trimming: 8 bases; J trimming: 2 bases; junction bases outside the gene matches: 4. There are 14 residues in the CDR3.

The rearrangement joins TRBV5-1 to TRBJ2-7; possibly TRBD2 for D (5 bases). V lost 4 bases, J lost 3 bases, and 11 bases lay in between. Germline V gives CDR1 SGHRS, CDR2 YFSETQ. The CDR3 totals 13 residues. CDR3 nucleotide sequence: TGCGCCAGCAGCCCCCGGGATTACTACGAGCAGTACTTC. Translated: CASSPRDYYEQYF. The full variable domain, its missing parts supplied by reference TRBV5-1 and TRBJ2-7, is KAGVTQTPRYLIKTRGQQVTLSCSPISGHRSVSWYQQTPGQGLQFLFEYFSETQRNKGNFPGRFSGRQFSNSRSEMNVSTLELGDSALYLCASSPRDYYEQYFGPGTRLTVT.

J is TRBJ1-2 and V is TRBV6-6, with 9 bases lining up with TRBD1. Losses at the gene ends were 5 bases for V and 8 bases for J; bases not matched to a gene: 15. The CDR3 totals 16 residues. From germline, CDR1 is MNHNY and CDR2 SVGAGI (reference sequence). The CDR3 coding sequence is TGTGCCAGCAGTCTAATATACCGGGACAGGGAGAGGGGCTACACCTTC. This encodes CASSLIYRDRERGYTF.

This clone appeared once. The chain joins TRBV5-1 to TRBJ2-1, with D perhaps matching TRBD1 (6 bases). The germline CDR1 and CDR2 sequences are SGHRS and YFSETQ. V was trimmed by 3 bases and J by 8 bases, leaving 12 bases between them. The CDR3 sequence is 13 residues long. The DNA for the CDR3 is TGCGCCAGCAGCTCAGGGGTTCAGGATGAGCAGTTCTTC. Translation gives CASSSGVQDEQFF.

The chain employs TRBV5-5 and TRBJ1-6; a weak D match, TRBD1 (5 bases). This CDR3 is built from 14 residues. Trimming removed 4 bases at V and 7 bases at J, with 12 bases between. Per germline, CDR1 SGHKS and CDR2 YYEKEE (reference sequence). As DNA, the CDR3 is TGTGCCAGCAGCGTAGGAGACAGCAATTCACCCCTCCACTTT. Residues: CASSVGDSNSPLHF.

This clone was counted only a few times. This sequence joins TRBV18 and TRBJ1-5; 8 bases agree with TRBD1. V was clipped by 3 bases and J by 7 bases; unmatched bases: 8. CDR1 is KGHSH, CDR2 LQKENI, per germline. The CDR3 covers 15 residues. CDR3 nucleotides: TGTGCCAGCTCACCCAAGGACAGGGTGAGCCAGCCCCAGCATTTT. Residues: CASSPKDRVSQPQHF.

This rearrangement joins TRBV7-2 to TRBJ2-7, with a weak D call TRBD2 (5 bases). Trimming pared 8 bases from V and 7 bases from J, leaving 18 bases between. CDR3 length: 13 amino acids. CDR1 SGHTA and CDR2 FQGNSA come from the germline V gene. CDR3 loop: CASSGSGFGEQYF. The CDR3 DNA reads as TGTGCCAGCTCCGGCTCGGGGTTTGGGGAGCAGTACTTC.

The chain couples TRBV9 to TRBJ1-1; maybe TRBD1 (5 bases). V dropped 0 bases and J dropped 1 base, with 10 bases sitting between them. This CDR3 spans 15 amino acids. The germline V gene has CDR1 SGDLS and CDR2 YYNGEE. As DNA, the CDR3 is TGTGCCAGCAGCGTAGGAGGGGCTGGGAACACTGAAGCTTTCTTT. Protein sequence: CASSVGGAGNTEAFF. The variable domain in full, completed from reference TRBV9 and TRBJ1-1, reads DSGVTQTPKHLITATGQRVTLRCSPRSGDLSVYWYQQSLDQGLQFLIQYYNGEERAKGNILERFSAQQFPDLHSELNLSSLELGDSALYFCASSVGGAGNTEAFFGQGTRLTVV.

The chain couples TRBV9 to TRBJ2-6; D gene ambiguous. V was cut by 0 bases and J by 0 bases, with 10 bases left in between. The CDR3 totals 17 residues. Germline V gives CDR1 SGDLS, CDR2 YYNGEE. For the CDR3, the DNA is TGTGCCAGCAGCGTAGTTGGGGTTAGCTCTGGGGCCAACGTCCTGACTTTC. Translated: CASSVVGVSSGANVLTF. Filled out from reference TRBV9 and TRBJ2-6, the complete variable domain reads DSGVTQTPKHLITATGQRVTLRCSPRSGDLSVYWYQQSLDQGLQFLIQYYNGEERAKGNILERFSAQQFPDLHSELNLSSLELGDSALYFCASSVVGVSSGANVLTFGAGSRLTVL.

The V call is TRBV7-8, the J call TRBJ2-1; 9 nucleotides agree with TRBD1. Germline assignment: CDR1 SGHVS and CDR2 FQNEAQ. V was clipped by 4 bases and J by 0 bases; unmatched bases: 4. This CDR3 region has 16 residues. Here the CDR3 reads CASSSGTGFSYNEQFF. The CDR3 DNA is TGTGCCAGCAGCTCCGGGACAGGGTTCTCCTACAATGAGCAGTTCTTC.

This clone was observed many times. This rearrangement joins TRBV27 to TRBJ1-1; TRBD1 is a possible D gene (5 bases). The CDR3 consists of 15 residues. V lost 3 bases, J lost 4 bases, and 15 bases lay in between. The V gene's germline CDR1 is MNHEY and CDR2 SMNVEV (reference sequence). CDR3 sequence (DNA): TGTGCCAGCAGTTTTGGGGCAGGGATGGGCACTGAAGCTTTCTTT. Translation: CASSFGAGMGTEAFF.

CDR3 DNA: TGCAGTGCTAGGTCCCAAGAGACCCAGTACTTC. This translates into CSARSQETQYF. This sequence joins TRBV20-1 and TRBJ2-5; D is uncertain. From germline, CDR1 is DFQATT and CDR2 SNEGSKA (reference sequence). Deletions cut 3 bases from V and 1 base from J, with 3 bases between. CDR3 size: 11 residues.